The 9 T cell receptor beta chains in this list originate from one sample, sequenced in a study of shared clonotypes between healthy human individuals. Clones were read by immunoSEQ multiplex PCR, and TCRdb kept only the in-frame ones, dropping some. The sample includes about 600,000 clones, almost 97% seen only once; the top ten take about 0.06%. The sequencing sample was made of naive CD4+ T cells sorted from blood. Described subset: CD45RA+ positively selected. These receptors originate from a woman aged 30 to 39 in good health.

The V call is TRBV2, the J call TRBJ1-2, with D perhaps TRBD1 (5 bases). The CDR3 spans 15 residues. Germline V lookup: CDR1 SNHLY, CDR2 FYNNEI. Trimming removed 6 bases at V and 3 bases at J, with 17 bases between. The CDR3: CASSGTFLGDYGYTF. Here the CDR3 DNA reads TGTGCCAGCAGCGGGACGTTTCTGGGGGACTATGGCTACACCTTC.

The chain carries TRBV4-1 and TRBJ2-5, with 7 nucleotides matching TRBD2. Germline V gene data show CDR1 as MGHRA and CDR2 as YSYEKL. CDR3 length: 19 residues. J lost 9 bases, V lost 2 bases, and 24 bases had no gene match. CDR3 in amino acids: CASSQKPLLGEGQVVSQYF. CDR3 nucleotide sequence: TGCGCCAGCAGCCAAAAACCCCTTTTAGGGGAGGGCCAGGTAGTATCCCAGTACTTC.

The chain couples TRBV5-1 to TRBJ2-3; TRBD1 might be the D (6 bases). The CDR3 is 14 amino acids. Per germline, CDR1 SGHRS and CDR2 YFSETQ. The germline V and J ends were trimmed by 4 bases and 11 bases, with 20 bases remaining between them. The CDR3 region has the DNA TGCGCCAGCAGCCTCTGGACAGCCTCCAGCGGGCAGTATTTT. Protein: CASSLWTASSGQYF.

This rearrangement joins TRBV28 to TRBJ2-1, with 9 bases matching TRBD2. Per the germline V gene, CDR1 is MDHEN and CDR2 is SYDVKM. The ends lost 2 bases at V and 4 bases at J; junction bases unmatched: 9. This CDR3 spans 17 amino acids. Here the CDR3 reads CASSLGGLARGYNEQFF. As DNA, the CDR3 is TGTGCCAGCAGTTTAGGCGGACTAGCGAGGGGTTACAATGAGCAGTTCTTC.

The rearrangement links TRBV30 to TRBJ1-1; D remains ambiguous. In germline, CDR1 is GTSNPN, CDR2 SVGIG (reference sequence). This CDR3 comprises 13 residues. Trimming removed 0 bases from V and 3 bases from J, with 8 bases in between. The CDR3 DNA is TGTGCCTGGAGTGTTACCGGGTACACTGAAGCTTTCTTT. This gives the protein CAWSVTGYTEAFF.

A word on this clone: Relative to the germline gene, one junction end is altered; a read error may explain this. V usage is TRBV30 and J usage is TRBJ2-1; the D gene could be TRBD1 or TRBD2 (5 bases each). CDR1 and CDR2 from the germline V gene are GTSNPN and SVGIG (reference sequence). This CDR3 region has 11 residues. CDR3 sequence: CAWSDLGRELF. The DNA of the CDR3 is TGTGCCTGGAGTGATTTGGGACGCGAACTCTTC.

The chain links TRBV6-5 to TRBJ2-1; the D gene is possibly TRBD2 (6 bases). The germline V and J ends were trimmed by 6 bases and 3 bases, with 12 bases remaining between them. Germline assignment: CDR1 MNHEY and CDR2 SVGAGI. The CDR3 spans 14 residues. CDR3 in DNA: TGTGCCAGCAGGGGGGAGGTACGCTACAATGAGCAGTTCTTC. Translating gives CASRGEVRYNEQFF.

This clone was seen once. The genes are TRBV2 and TRBJ1-1; D gene ambiguous. Germline V gene sequence: CDR1 SNHLY, CDR2 FYNNEI. The CDR3 is 15 amino acids. Trimming stripped 5 bases from V and 0 bases from J, with 13 bases between. The CDR3 spells CASSSWGDMNTEAFF. In nucleotides, the CDR3 is TGTGCCAGCAGTTCCTGGGGTGACATGAACACTGAAGCTTTCTTT.

This chain connects TRBV7-2 to TRBJ2-2, with D hard to call. Germline-derived CDR1 and CDR2 are SGHTA and FQGNSA. The CDR3 has 16 residues. The V gene lost 2 bases and the J gene lost 7 bases, with 17 bases spanning the gap. In nucleotides, the CDR3 is TGTGCCAGCAGCTTAAATGGCTTGCGGTCAGACGGGGAGCTGTTTTTT. Protein product: CASSLNGLRSDGELFF.